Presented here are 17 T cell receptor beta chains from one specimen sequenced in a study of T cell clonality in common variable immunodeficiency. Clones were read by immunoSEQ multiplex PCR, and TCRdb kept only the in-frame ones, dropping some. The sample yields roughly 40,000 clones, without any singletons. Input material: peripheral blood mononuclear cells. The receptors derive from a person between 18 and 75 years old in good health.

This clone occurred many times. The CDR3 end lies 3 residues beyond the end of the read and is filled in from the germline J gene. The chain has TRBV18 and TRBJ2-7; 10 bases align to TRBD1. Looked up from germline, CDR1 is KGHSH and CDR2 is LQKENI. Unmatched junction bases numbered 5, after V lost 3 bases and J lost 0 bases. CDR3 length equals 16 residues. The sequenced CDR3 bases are TGTGCCAGCTCACCGTTGACAGGGGGCCCCTCCTACGAG. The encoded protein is CASSPLTGGPSYE. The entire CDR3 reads CASSPLTGGPSYEQYF.

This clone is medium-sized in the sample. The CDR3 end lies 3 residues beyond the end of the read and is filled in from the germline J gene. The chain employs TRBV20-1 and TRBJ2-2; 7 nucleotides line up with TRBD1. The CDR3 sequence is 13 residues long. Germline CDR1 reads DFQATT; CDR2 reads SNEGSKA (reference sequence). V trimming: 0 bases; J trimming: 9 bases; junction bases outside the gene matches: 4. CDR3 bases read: TGCAGTGCTAGAGACCCAGGGGGAAGGGAG. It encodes CSARDPGGRE. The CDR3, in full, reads CSARDPGGRELFF.

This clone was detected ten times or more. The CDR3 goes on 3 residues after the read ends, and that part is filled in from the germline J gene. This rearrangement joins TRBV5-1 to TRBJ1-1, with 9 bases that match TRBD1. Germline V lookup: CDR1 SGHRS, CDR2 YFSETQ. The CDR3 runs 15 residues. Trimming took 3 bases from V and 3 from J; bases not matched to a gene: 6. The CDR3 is CASSWGTGRDTEAFF. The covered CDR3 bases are TGCGCCAGCAGCTGGGGGACAGGGCGGGACACTGAA.

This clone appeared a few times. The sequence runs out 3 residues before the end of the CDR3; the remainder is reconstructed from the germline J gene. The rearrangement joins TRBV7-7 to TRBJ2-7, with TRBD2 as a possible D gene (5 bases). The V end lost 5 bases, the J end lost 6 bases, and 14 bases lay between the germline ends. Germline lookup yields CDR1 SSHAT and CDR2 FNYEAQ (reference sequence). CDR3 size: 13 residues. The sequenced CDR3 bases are TGTGCCAGCAGCCTAGAGGGTGCGGGCGAG. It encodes CASSLEGAGE. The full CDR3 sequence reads CASSLEGAGEQYF.

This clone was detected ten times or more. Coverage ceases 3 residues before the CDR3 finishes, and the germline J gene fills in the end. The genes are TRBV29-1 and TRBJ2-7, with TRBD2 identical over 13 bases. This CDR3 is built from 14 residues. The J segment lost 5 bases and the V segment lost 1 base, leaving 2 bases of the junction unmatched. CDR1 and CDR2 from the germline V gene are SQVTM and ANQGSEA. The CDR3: CSVEGTSGSDEQYF. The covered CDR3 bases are TGCAGCGTTGAAGGGACTAGCGGGAGTGACGAG.

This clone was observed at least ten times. The sequenced part of the CDR3 DNA is TGTGCCAGCAGAGAGGGACAGGGGGCCTACGAG. Translated: CASREGQGAYE. The entire CDR3 reads CASREGQGAYEQYF. This chain joins TRBV2 and TRBJ2-7; 11 nucleotides line up with TRBD1. The read halts 3 residues ahead of the CDR3 end, with the missing end drawn from the germline J gene. V lost 6 bases, J lost 2 bases, and 3 bases stayed unmatched. The germline CDR1 and CDR2 sequences are SNHLY and FYNNEI. The CDR3 is 14 residues long.

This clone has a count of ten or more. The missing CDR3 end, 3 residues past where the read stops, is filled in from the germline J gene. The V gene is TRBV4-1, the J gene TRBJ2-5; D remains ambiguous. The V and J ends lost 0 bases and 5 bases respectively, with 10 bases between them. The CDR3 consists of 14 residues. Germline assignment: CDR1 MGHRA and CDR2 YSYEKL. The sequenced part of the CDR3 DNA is TGCGCCAGCAGCCAAGAAGGGCTTGAGGAGACC. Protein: CASSQEGLEET. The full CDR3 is CASSQEGLEETQYF.

The chain's CDR3 is CASSETAMNTEAFF. The CDR3 DNA, read in part, is TGTGCCAGCAGTGAAACAGCAATGAACACTGAA. This chain connects TRBV2 to TRBJ1-1; the D is unclear. Read coverage stops 3 residues before the CDR3 terminus; the germline J gene supplies the remainder. The CDR3 sequence is 14 residues long. Germline-derived CDR1 and CDR2 are SNHLY and FYNNEI. Trimming stripped 2 bases from V and 0 bases from J, with 7 bases between.

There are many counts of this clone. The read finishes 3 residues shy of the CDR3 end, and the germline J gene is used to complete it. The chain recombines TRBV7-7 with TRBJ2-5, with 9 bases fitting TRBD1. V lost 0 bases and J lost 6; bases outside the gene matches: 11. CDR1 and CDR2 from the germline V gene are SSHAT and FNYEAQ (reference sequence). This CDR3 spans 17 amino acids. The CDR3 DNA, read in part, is TGTGCCAGCAGCTTAGCGGTAGGGACAGGGAGCGGCAAGACC. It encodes CASSLAVGTGSGKT. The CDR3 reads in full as CASSLAVGTGSGKTQYF.

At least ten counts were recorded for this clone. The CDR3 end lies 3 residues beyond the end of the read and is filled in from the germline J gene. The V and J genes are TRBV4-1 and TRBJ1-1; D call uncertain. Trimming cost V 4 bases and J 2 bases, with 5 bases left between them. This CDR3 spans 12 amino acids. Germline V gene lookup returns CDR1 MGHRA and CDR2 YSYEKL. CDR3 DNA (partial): TGCGCCAGCAGCCTTCATAACACTGAA. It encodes CASSLHNTE. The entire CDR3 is CASSLHNTEAFF.

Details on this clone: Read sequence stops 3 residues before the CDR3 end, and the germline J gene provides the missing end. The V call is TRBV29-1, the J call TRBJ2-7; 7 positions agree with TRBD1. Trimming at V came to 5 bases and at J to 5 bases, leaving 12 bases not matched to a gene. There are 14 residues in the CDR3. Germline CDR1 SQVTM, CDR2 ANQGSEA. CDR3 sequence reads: CSVQGQRTWDEQYF. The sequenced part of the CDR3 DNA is TGCAGCGTTCAGGGACAGCGGACGTGGGACGAG.

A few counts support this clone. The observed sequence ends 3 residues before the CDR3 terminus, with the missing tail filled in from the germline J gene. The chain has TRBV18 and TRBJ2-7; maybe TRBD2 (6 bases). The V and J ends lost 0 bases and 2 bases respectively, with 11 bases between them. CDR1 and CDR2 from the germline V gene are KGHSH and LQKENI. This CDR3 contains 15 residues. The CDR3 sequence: CASSPPPAGTYEQYF. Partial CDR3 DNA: TGTGCCAGCTCACCACCGCCAGCGGGTACCTACGAG.

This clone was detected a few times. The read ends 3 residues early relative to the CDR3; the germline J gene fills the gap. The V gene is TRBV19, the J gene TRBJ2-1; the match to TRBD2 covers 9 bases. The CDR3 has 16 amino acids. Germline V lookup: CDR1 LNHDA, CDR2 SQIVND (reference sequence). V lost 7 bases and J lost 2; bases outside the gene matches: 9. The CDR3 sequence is CASTGEGGRAYNEQFF. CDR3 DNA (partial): TGTGCCAGTACGGGGGAGGGCGGGAGGGCCTACAATGAG.

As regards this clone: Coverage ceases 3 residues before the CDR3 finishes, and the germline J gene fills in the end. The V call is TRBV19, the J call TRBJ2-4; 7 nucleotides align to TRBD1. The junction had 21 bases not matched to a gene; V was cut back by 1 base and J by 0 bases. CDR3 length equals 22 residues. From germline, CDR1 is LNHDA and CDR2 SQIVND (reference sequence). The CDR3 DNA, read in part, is TGTGCCAGTAGTATAGGTTGGACAGGTTCCCCGGGGACACTAATAGCCAAAAACATT. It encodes CASSIGWTGSPGTLIAKNI. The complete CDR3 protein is CASSIGWTGSPGTLIAKNIQYF.

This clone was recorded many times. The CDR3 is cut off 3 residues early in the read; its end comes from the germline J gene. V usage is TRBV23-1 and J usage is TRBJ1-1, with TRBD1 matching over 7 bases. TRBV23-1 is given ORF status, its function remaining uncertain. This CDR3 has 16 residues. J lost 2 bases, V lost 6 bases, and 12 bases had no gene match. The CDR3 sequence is CASSRDRVKGNTEAFF. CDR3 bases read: TGCGCCAGCAGCCGAGACAGGGTAAAAGGAAACACTGAA.

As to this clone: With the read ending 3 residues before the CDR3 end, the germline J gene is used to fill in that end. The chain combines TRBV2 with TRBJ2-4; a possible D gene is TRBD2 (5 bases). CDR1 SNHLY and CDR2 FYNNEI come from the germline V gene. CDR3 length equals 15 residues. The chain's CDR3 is CASRGSALTNYGQYF. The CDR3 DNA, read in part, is TGTGCCAGCAGGGGGTCGGCCCTGACTAACTATGGT.

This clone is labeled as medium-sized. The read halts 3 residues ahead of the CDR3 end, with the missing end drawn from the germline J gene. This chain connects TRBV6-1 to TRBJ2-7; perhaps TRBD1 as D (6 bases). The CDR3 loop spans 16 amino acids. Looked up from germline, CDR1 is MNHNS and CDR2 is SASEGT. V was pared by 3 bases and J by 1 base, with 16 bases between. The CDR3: CASSDSGDKSSYEQYF. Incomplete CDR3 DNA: TGTGCCAGCAGTGATAGTGGGGACAAGTCATCCTACGAG.